These 13 T cell receptor beta chains were sequenced from one sample in a study of cytomegalovirus exposure and HLA in healthy donors (dated by TCRdb to the late 2010s). The method was the immunoSEQ multiplex PCR assay. A mixture of 60 forward primers for TCR Vbeta segments and 13 reverse primers for TCR Jbeta segments was used in the multiplex PCR. The source is immuneACCESS, and TCRdb retained only in-frame sequences with V and J called. Part of the clones is not carried over; for the studies checked, unresolved V genes explain less than half of this, and the remainder is unexplained. This sample comprises some 160,000 clones, 70% to 80% of them detected only once. Of the sample, more than 1.2% falls within the top ten clones. Sequencing was carried out using PBMCs. The receptors derive from a male donor in good health and CMV-seronegative.

The chain joins TRBV6-1 to TRBJ1-1, with D maybe TRBD1 (6 bases). V was shortened by 1 base and J by 5 bases, with 8 bases between the two germline ends. Germline assignment: CDR1 MNHNS and CDR2 SASEGT. CDR3 size: 13 residues. The CDR3 here is CASSEVQGTEAFF. The CDR3 DNA follows: TGTGCCAGCAGTGAAGTACAGGGAACTGAAGCTTTCTTT.

The chain combines TRBV11-2 with TRBJ2-7; 9 nucleotides line up with TRBD1. Losses at the gene ends were 6 bases for V and 6 bases for J; bases not matched to a gene: 12. CDR1 is SGHAT, CDR2 FQNNGV, per germline. This CDR3 has 15 amino acids. The CDR3 sequence: CASRQGGTGNREQYF. The CDR3 DNA sequence: TGTGCCAGCAGACAGGGCGGGACAGGGAACCGCGAGCAGTACTTC.

This clone was counted between two and nine times. The chain links TRBV7-2 to TRBJ1-5; D not resolved. CDR3 length equals 13 residues. Between the trimmed V and J ends, which lost 4 bases and 3 bases, there was a span of 7 bases. Germline V gene lookup returns CDR1 SGHTA and CDR2 FQGNSA. The CDR3 protein is CASSSRYNQPQHF. In DNA, the CDR3 is TGTGCCAGCAGCTCCAGGTACAATCAGCCCCAGCATTTT.

J is TRBJ2-3 and V is TRBV4-1; D possibly corresponds to TRBD1 (7 bases). Trimming took off 4 bases at V and 2 bases at J, with 16 bases between the two ends. The CDR3 covers 16 residues. The germline gives CDR1 MGHRA, CDR2 YSYEKL. CDR3 sequence (DNA): TGCGCCAGCAGCCTCCGGGACAGCGGGTACACAGATACGCAGTATTTT. This gives the protein CASSLRDSGYTDTQYF.

The rearrangement joins TRBV6-1 to TRBJ2-7, with 7 bases matching TRBD1. The CDR3 contains 15 residues. After removal of 7 bases from V and 0 bases from J, the junction contained 9 bases not matched to a gene. Per the germline V gene, CDR1 is MNHNS and CDR2 is SASEGT. The CDR3 region is CASKQGHQGSYEQYF. Here the CDR3 DNA reads TGTGCCAGCAAACAGGGGCACCAGGGCTCCTACGAGCAGTACTTC.

The genes are TRBV7-9 and TRBJ2-5, with 7 bases that match TRBD2. The V and J ends lost 0 bases and 5 bases, in that order; junction bases with no gene match: 0. CDR1 and CDR2 (germline): SEHNR, FQNEAQ (reference sequence). CDR3 length: 13 residues. The CDR3 region is CASSLAGGETQYF. CDR3 in DNA: TGTGCCAGCAGCTTAGCGGGAGGGGAGACCCAGTACTTC.

The chain joins TRBV19 to TRBJ2-3; TRBD2 matches 11 bases. CDR3 length: 15 residues. Germline CDR1 and CDR2: LNHDA and SQIVND (reference sequence). Unmatched junction bases numbered 4, after V lost 6 bases and J lost 2 bases. The CDR3 reads CASRGLAADTDTQYF. In DNA form, the CDR3 reads TGTGCCAGTAGGGGACTAGCGGCTGACACAGATACGCAGTATTTT.

This chain's CDR3 is CASSLGGRSNTGELFF. The CDR3 region has the DNA TGTGCCAGCAGTCTCGGGGGACGTTCGAACACCGGGGAGCTGTTTTTT. V is TRBV9 and J is TRBJ2-2; D is perhaps TRBD2 (6 bases). Germline CDR1 is SGDLS and CDR2 is YYNGEE. Trimming took 5 bases from V and 0 from J, leaving 14 bases between them. The CDR3 contains 16 residues.

This chain joins TRBV7-2 and TRBJ1-1; 8 bases fit TRBD1. V lost 6 bases to trimming and J lost 0 bases; unmatched junction nucleotides: 12. Germline V gene data show CDR1 as SGHTA and CDR2 as FQGNSA. The CDR3 totals 17 residues. The CDR3 is CASSSPDRDPMNTEAFF. In DNA form, the CDR3 reads TGTGCCAGCAGTTCCCCGGACAGGGACCCCATGAACACTGAAGCTTTCTTT.

This clone was picked up a small number of times. The V gene is TRBV12-5, the J gene TRBJ2-1; 15 positions match TRBD2. CDR3 size: 20 residues. Germline CDR1 is LGHNT and CDR2 is FRNRAP. Unmatched junction bases numbered 8, after V lost 2 bases and J lost 0 bases. The CDR3 is CASGLLRTSGGAGSYNEQFF. The CDR3 coding sequence is TGTGCTAGTGGTTTGCTCCGGACTAGCGGGGGGGCAGGCTCCTACAATGAGCAGTTCTTC.

The rearrangement uses TRBV19 and TRBJ1-1; D is ambiguous. From germline, CDR1 is LNHDA and CDR2 SQIVND (reference sequence). The CDR3 contains 14 residues. Between the trimmed V and J ends, which lost 5 bases and 4 bases, there was a span of 14 bases. The CDR3 DNA sequence: TGTGCCAGTAGTGGTGCCCGTCGACTCACTGAAGCTTTCTTT. Its translation is CASSGARRLTEAFF. Full variable domain (missing parts from reference TRBV19 and TRBJ1-1): DGGITQSPKYLFRKEGQNVTLSCEQNLNHDAMYWYRQDPGQGLRLIYYSQIVNDFQKGDIAEGYSVSREKKESFPLTVTSAQKNPTAFYLCASSGARRLTEAFFGQGTRLTVV.

The V and J genes are TRBV6-1 and TRBJ2-3; no clear D gene. With 10 bases removed from V and 0 bases from J, the gap between germline ends came to 14 bases. This CDR3 contains 14 residues. Germline CDR1 reads MNHNS; CDR2 reads SASEGT. The DNA of the CDR3 is TGTGCCACCCAGACATTCACTAGCACAGATACGCAGTATTTT. Translated: CATQTFTSTDTQYF.

V is TRBV9 and J is TRBJ2-5, with D unclear. The CDR3 spans 14 residues. The V and J ends lost 0 bases and 4 bases respectively, with 10 bases between them. Germline V gene lookup returns CDR1 SGDLS and CDR2 YYNGEE. The CDR3 DNA sequence: TGTGCCAGCAGCGTAGCTCTGGAGTCAGAGACCCAGTACTTC. It translates to CASSVALESETQYF.